This TCR beta chain is from a study of T cell repertoires in cytomegalovirus infection. Study overall: Both CMV infection and a matching HLA type were indicated by public TCR beta signatures.

Each CDR3 protein gets one entry after TCRdb re-called the reads with MiXCR. The sample includes approximately 750,000 distinct CDR3 sequences, 35% of them seen just once. This CDR3 region has 15 residues. The germline gives CDR1 LNHDA, CDR2 SQIVND (reference sequence). J gave up 2 bases and V 6 bases, and 6 bases lay outside the gene matches. The receptor's source is a human donor in good health (CMV status not recorded). Some clones in this sample may be carry-over from other donors' samples. The sequencing sample was made of PBMCs. The chain links TRBV19 to TRBJ2-7; TRBD2 agrees at 11 bases. CDR3 loop: CASRRGTSGTYEQYF. CDR3 in DNA: TGTGCCAGTAGACGCGGGACTAGCGGAACCTACGAGCAGTACTTC. The whole variable domain, remainder taken from reference TRBV19 and TRBJ2-7, is DGGITQSPKYLFRKEGQNVTLSCEQNLNHDAMYWYRQDPGQGLRLIYYSQIVNDFQKGDIAEGYSVSREKKESFPLTVTSAQKNPTAFYLCASRRGTSGTYEQYFGPGTRLTVT.